The TCR beta chain described here comes from a study of blood T cell repertoires in COVID-19. Study information: Specimens from acute and convalescent COVID-19 originated in the United States, Italy and Spain. PBMCs, B-cell-depleted T cells, or T cells were the source of the cDNA or gDNA that made up the material.

In assigning cohorts, the study relied on participant-reported clinical history. This clone was seen only a few times. Original handling: Estimation of nucleated cell counts relied on the amplification of reference gene primers. This table comes from immunoSEQ multiplex PCR, and its TCRdb copy is limited to in-frame clones, with some not included. V, J and clone size were drawn from that table, and D and trimming were deduced from the DNA. The sample carries about 280,000 clones, roughly four fifths recorded once. Input material: PBMCs or T cells enriched from blood (not recorded which). The clonotype was recovered from a man in his forties or fifties who had been exposed to COVID-19.

CDR3 amino acids: CASSQVSGSNQPQHF. For the CDR3, the DNA is TGTGCCAGCAGCCAAGTTAGCGGGAGCAATCAGCCCCAGCATTTT. The V call is TRBV4-2, the J call TRBJ1-5; D gene unclear. This CDR3 has 15 amino acids. Germline loops: CDR1 LGHNA, CDR2 YNFKEQ. V was shortened by 1 base and J by 1 base, with 8 bases between the two germline ends.